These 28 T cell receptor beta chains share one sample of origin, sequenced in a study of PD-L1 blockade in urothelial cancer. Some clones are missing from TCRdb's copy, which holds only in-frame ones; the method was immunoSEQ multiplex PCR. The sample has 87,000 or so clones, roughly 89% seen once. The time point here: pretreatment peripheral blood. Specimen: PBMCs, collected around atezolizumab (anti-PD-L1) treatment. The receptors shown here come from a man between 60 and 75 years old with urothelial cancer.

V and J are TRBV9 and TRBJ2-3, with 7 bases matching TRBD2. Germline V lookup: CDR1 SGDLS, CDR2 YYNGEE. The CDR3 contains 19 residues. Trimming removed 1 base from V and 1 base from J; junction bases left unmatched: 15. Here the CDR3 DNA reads TGTGCCAGCAGCGTAAGGGCGGTGGGTCGGGAGGAGGGCACAGATACGCAGTATTTT. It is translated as CASSVRAVGREEGTDTQYF.

The CDR3 is CASRYTGDTGELFF. The CDR3 nucleotides read TGTGCCAGCAGGTATACAGGGGACACCGGGGAGCTGTTTTTT. J is TRBJ2-2 and V is TRBV7-9; 7 bases map to TRBD1. The germline CDR1 and CDR2 sequences are SEHNR and FQNEAQ (reference sequence). The length of the CDR3 is 14 residues. V trimming: 6 bases; J trimming: 3 bases; junction bases outside the gene matches: 4.

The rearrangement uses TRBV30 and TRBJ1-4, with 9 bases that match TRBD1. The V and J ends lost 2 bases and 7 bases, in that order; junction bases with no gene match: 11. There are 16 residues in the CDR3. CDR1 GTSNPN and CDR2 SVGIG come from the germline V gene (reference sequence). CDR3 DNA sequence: TGTGCCTGGAGTCCGGGACAGGGTATCCGAGGTGAAAAACTGTTTTTT. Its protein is CAWSPGQGIRGEKLFF.

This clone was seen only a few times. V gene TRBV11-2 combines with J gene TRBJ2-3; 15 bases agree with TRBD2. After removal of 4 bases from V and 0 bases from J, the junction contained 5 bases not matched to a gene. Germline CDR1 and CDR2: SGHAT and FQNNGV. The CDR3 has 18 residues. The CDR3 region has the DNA TGTGCCAGCAGCTCGGGACTAGCGGGAGGTCGAAGCACAGATACGCAGTATTTT. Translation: CASSSGLAGGRSTDTQYF.

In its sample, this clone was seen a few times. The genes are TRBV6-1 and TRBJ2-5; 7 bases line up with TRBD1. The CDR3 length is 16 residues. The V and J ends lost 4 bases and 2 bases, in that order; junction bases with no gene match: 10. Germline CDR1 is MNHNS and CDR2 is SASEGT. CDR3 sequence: CASSGRDRVLQETQYF. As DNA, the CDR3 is TGTGCCAGCAGTGGCCGGGACAGAGTACTTCAAGAGACCCAGTACTTC.

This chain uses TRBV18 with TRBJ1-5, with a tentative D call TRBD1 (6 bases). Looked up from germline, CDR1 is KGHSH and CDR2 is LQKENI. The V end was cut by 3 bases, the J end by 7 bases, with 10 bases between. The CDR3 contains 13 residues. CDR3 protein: CASSPGQSQPQHF. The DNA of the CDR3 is TGTGCCAGCTCACCCGGACAGTCCCAGCCCCAGCATTTT.

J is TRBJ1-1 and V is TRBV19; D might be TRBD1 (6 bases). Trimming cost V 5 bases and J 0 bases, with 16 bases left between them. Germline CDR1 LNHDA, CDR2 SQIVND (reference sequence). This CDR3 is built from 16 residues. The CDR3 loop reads CASSWVFGQLNTEAFF. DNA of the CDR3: TGTGCCAGTAGTTGGGTCTTCGGACAGTTGAACACTGAAGCTTTCTTT.

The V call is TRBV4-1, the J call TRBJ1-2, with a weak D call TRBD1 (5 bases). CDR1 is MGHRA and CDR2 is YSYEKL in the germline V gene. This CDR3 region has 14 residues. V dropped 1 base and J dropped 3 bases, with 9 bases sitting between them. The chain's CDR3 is CASSQGDSYYGYTF. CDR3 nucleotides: TGCGCCAGCAGCCAAGGCGACAGTTACTATGGCTACACCTTC.

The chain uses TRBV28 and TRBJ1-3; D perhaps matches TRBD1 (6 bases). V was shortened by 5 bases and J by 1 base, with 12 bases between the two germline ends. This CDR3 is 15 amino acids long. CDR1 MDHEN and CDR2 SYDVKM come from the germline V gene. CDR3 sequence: CASSLGGLSGNTIYF. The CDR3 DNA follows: TGTGCCAGCAGTCTGGGGGGGCTTTCTGGAAACACCATATATTTT.

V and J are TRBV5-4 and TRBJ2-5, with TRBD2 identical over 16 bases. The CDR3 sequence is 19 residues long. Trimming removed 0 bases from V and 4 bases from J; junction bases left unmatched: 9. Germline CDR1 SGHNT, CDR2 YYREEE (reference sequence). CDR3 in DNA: TGTGCCAGCAGCTTGGTTGGGACTAGCGGGAGGGCTGGGGGAGAGACCCAGTACTTC. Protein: CASSLVGTSGRAGGETQYF.

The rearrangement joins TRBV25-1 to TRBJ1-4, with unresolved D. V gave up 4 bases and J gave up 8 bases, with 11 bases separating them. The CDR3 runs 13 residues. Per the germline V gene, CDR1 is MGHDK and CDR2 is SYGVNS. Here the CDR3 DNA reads TGTGCCAGCAGTGGGGCAGGAAAAGAAAAACTGTTTTTT. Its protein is CASSGAGKEKLFF.

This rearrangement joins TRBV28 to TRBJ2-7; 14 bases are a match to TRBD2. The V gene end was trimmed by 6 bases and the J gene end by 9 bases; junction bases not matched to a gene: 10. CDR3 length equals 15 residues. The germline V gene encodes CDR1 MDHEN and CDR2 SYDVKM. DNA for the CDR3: TGTGCCAGCAGGGGGTCCGGGACTAGCGGGAGTGGGCAGTACTTC. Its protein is CASRGSGTSGSGQYF. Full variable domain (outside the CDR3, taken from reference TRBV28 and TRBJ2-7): DVKVTQSSRYLVKRTGEKVFLECVQDMDHENMFWYRQDPGLGLRLIYFSYDVKMKEKGDIPEGYSVSREKKERFSLILESASTNQTSMYLCASRGSGTSGSGQYFGPGTRLTVT.

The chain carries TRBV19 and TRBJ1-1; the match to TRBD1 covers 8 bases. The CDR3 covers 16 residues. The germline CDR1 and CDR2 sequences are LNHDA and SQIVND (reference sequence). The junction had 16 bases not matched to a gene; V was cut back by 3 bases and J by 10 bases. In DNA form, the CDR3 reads TGTGCCAGTAGTATCCTTATTACCGGGACAGGTGGTGCAGCTTTCTTT. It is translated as CASSILITGTGGAAFF.

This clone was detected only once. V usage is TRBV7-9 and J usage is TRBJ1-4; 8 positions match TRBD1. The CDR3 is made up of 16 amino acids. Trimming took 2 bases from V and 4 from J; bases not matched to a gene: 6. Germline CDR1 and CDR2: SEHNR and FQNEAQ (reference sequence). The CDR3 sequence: CASSLNPTGVNEKLFF. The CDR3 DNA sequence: TGTGCCAGCAGCTTAAACCCGACAGGGGTTAATGAAAAACTGTTTTTT. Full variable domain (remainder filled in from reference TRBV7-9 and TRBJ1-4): DTGVSQNPRHKITKRGQNVTFRCDPISEHNRLYWYRQTLGQGPEFLTYFQNEAQLEKSRLLSDRFSAERPKGSFSTLEIQRTEQGDSAMYLCASSLNPTGVNEKLFFGSGTQLSVL.

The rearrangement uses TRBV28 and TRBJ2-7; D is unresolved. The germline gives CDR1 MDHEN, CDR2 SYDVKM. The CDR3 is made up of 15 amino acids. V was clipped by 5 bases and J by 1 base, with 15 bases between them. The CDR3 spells CASSREALGSYEQYF. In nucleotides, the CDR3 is TGTGCCAGCAGTAGAGAGGCGTTAGGATCCTACGAGCAGTACTTC. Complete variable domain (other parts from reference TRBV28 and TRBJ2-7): DVKVTQSSRYLVKRTGEKVFLECVQDMDHENMFWYRQDPGLGLRLIYFSYDVKMKEKGDIPEGYSVSREKKERFSLILESASTNQTSMYLCASSREALGSYEQYFGPGTRLTVT.

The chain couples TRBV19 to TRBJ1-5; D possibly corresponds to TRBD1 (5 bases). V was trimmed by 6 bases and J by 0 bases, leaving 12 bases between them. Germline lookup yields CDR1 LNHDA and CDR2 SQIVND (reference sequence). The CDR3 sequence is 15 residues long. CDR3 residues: CASRPRDYSNQPQHF. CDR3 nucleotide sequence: TGTGCCAGTAGGCCCAGGGATTATAGCAATCAGCCCCAGCATTTT.

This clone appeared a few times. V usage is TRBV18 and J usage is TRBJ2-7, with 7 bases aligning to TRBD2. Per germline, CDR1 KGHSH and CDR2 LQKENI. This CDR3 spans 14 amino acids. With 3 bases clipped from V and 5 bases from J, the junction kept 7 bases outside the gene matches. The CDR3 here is CASSPGGRWDEQYF. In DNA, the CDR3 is TGTGCCAGCTCACCGGGAGGGAGGTGGGACGAGCAGTACTTC.

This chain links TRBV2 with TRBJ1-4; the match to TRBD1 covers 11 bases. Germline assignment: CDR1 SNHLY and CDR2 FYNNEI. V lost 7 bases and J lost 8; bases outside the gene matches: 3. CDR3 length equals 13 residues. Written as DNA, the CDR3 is TGTGCCAGCAAAGGGACAGGGGGGGAAAAACTGTTTTTT. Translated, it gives CASKGTGGEKLFF.

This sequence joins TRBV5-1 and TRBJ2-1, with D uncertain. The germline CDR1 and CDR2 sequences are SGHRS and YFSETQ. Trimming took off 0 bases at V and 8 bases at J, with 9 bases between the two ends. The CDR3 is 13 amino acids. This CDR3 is CASSLGSIDEQFF. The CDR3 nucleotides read TGCGCCAGCAGCTTGGGGTCAATAGATGAGCAGTTCTTC.

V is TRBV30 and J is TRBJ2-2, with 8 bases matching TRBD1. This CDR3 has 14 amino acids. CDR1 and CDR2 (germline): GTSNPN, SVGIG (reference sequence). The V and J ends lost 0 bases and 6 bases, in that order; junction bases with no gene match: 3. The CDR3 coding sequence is TGTGCCTGGAGTGTTGTCAGGGGGCCCGGGGAGCTGTTTTTT. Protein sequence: CAWSVVRGPGELFF.

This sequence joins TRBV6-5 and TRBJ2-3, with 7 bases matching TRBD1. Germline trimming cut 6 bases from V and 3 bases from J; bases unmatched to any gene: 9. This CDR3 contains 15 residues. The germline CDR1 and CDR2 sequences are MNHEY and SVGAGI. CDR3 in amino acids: CASSRLTGFTDTQYF. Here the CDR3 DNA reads TGTGCCAGCAGCCGACTGACAGGGTTTACAGATACGCAGTATTTT.

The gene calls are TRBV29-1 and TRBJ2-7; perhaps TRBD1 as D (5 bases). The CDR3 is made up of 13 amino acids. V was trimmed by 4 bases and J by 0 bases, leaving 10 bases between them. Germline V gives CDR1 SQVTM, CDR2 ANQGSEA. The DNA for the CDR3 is TGCAGCGTTGCCAGGGATAGCTCCTACGAGCAGTACTTC. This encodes CSVARDSSYEQYF.

The CDR3 region is CATSRGWGVQGAISNQPQHF. CDR3 in DNA: TGTGCCACCAGCAGGGGGTGGGGTGTACAGGGGGCTATTAGCAATCAGCCCCAGCATTTT. The gene calls are TRBV15 and TRBJ1-5; TRBD1 matches 9 bases. With V trimmed by 3 bases and J by 0 bases, 15 bases remained unmatched. CDR3 size: 20 residues. Germline V gene data show CDR1 as LNHNV and CDR2 as YYDKDF (reference sequence).

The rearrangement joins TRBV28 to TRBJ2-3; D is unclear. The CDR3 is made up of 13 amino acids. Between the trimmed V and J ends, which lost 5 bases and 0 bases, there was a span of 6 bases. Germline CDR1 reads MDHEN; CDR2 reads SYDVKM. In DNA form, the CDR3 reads TGTGCCAGCAGTGCGACTAGCACAGATACGCAGTATTTT. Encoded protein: CASSATSTDTQYF.

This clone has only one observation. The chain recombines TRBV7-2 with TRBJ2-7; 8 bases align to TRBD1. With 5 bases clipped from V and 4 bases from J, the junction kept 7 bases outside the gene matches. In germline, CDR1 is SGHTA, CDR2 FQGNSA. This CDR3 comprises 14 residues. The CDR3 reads CASSPTGVKYEQYF. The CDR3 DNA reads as TGTGCCAGCAGCCCGACAGGGGTTAAGTACGAGCAGTACTTC.

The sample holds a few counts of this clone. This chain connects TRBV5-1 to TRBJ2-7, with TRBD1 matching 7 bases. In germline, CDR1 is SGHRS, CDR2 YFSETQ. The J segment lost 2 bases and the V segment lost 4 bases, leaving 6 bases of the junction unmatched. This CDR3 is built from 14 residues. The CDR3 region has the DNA TGCGCCAGCAGCGCCACAGGGGCCCCCTACGAGCAGTACTTC. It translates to CASSATGAPYEQYF.

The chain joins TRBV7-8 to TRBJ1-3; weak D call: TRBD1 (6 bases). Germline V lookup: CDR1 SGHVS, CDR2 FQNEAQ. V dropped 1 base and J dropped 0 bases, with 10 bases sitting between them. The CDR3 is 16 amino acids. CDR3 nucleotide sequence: TGTGCCAGCAGCTTAGGGGACACCTACTCTGGAAACACCATATATTTT. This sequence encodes CASSLGDTYSGNTIYF.

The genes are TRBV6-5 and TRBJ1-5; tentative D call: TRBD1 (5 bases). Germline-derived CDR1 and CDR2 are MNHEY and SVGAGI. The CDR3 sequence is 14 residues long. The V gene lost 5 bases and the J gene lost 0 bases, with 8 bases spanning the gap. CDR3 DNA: TGTGCCAGCAGTAAACAGGTTAGCAATCAGCCCCAGCATTTT. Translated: CASSKQVSNQPQHF.